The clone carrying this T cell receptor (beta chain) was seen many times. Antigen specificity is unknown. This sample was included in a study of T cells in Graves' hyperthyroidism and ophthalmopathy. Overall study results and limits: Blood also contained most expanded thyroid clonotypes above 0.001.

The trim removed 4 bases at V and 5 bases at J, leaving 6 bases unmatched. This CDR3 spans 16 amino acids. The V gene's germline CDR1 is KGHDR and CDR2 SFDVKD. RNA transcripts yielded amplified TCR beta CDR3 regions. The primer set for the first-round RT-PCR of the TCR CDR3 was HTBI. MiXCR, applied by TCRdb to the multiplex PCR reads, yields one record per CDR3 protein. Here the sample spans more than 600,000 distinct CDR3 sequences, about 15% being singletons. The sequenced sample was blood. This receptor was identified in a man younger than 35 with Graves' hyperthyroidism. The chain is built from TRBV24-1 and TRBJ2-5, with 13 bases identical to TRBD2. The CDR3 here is CATSEELAGGPETQYF. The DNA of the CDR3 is TGTGCCACCAGTGAAGAACTAGCGGGAGGGCCGGAGACCCAGTACTTC.